The 8 T cell receptor beta chains listed next were all sequenced from one sample in a study of T cells in Graves' hyperthyroidism and ophthalmopathy. RNA transcripts served as the template for amplifying TCR beta CDR3 regions. HTBI primers were employed in a first-round RT-PCR of the TCR CDR3. TCRdb independently ran MiXCR on the multiplex PCR reads; one entry per CDR3 protein. Of about 520,000 distinct CDR3 sequences in the sample, around a quarter were seen once. Material for sequencing was blood. The receptors here all came from a woman aged 25-40 years with Graves' ophthalmopathy.

This clonotype was seen ten or more times. V is TRBV4-1 and J is TRBJ1-1; D gene uncertain. V lost 0 bases to trimming and J lost 1 base, with 18 bases between them. Germline CDR1 and CDR2: MGHRA and YSYEKL. The CDR3 covers 18 residues. CDR3 DNA: TGCGCCAGCAGCCAAGATTGGGCGGTAGAGAGGGAGAACACTGAAGCTTTCTTT. This sequence encodes CASSQDWAVERENTEAFF.

This clonotype was detected ten times or more. The chain uses TRBV19 and TRBJ1-5; D is possibly TRBD1 (6 bases). This CDR3 region has 14 residues. Germline values: CDR1 LNHDA, CDR2 SQIVND (reference sequence). V gave up 3 bases and J gave up 5 bases, with 11 bases separating them. In DNA, the CDR3 is TGTGCCAGTAGTATCCTACAGGGTCATCAGCCCCAGCATTTT. Protein product: CASSILQGHQPQHF.

This clonotype was observed many times. The rearrangement uses TRBV7-2 and TRBJ1-1; the D is unclear. Trimming stripped 3 bases from V and 4 bases from J, with 12 bases between. Germline values: CDR1 SGHTA, CDR2 FQGNSA. This CDR3 comprises 14 residues. The CDR3 protein is CASSFSRVVTEAFF. CDR3 DNA: TGTGCCAGCAGCTTCAGTAGGGTCGTCACTGAAGCTTTCTTT.

The table lists this clonotype with many counts. This rearrangement joins TRBV11-2 to TRBJ1-1; no reliable D call. Germline CDR1 and CDR2: SGHAT and FQNNGV. The V gene lost 8 bases and the J gene lost 6 bases, with 10 bases spanning the gap. The CDR3 is 11 residues long. For the CDR3, the DNA is TGTGCCAGCCTCAGGAGGGCTGAAGCTTTCTTT. Translation: CASLRRAEAFF.

V gene TRBV12-3 or TRBV12-4 combines with J gene TRBJ1-2, with TRBD1 matching 11 bases. This CDR3 is 15 amino acids long. V lost 2 bases to trimming and J lost 7 bases; unmatched junction nucleotides: 6. The CDR3 nucleotides read TGTGCCAGCAGTTTACGGGACAGGGGGAAACGTGGCTACACCTTC. Residues: CASSLRDRGKRGYTF.

There are many counts of this clonotype. The chain links TRBV13 to TRBJ1-2, with 7 bases matching TRBD1. This CDR3 is built from 15 residues. V was pared by 4 bases and J by 2 bases, with 7 bases of the junction left unmatched. Germline lookup yields CDR1 PRHDT and CDR2 FYEKMQ (reference sequence). CDR3 nucleotides: TGTGCCAGCAGCTCCCACAGGGGAAACAACTATGGCTACACCTTC. Translated: CASSSHRGNNYGYTF.

On this clonotype: Because it lacks the conserved phenylalanine or tryptophan at the end, this CDR3 is likely a read error. The genes are TRBV2 and TRBJ1-2, with D possibly TRBD1 on 6 matching bases. The CDR3 consists of 15 residues. CDR1 SNHLY and CDR2 FYNNEI come from the germline V gene. Trimming cost V 6 bases and J 4 bases, with 18 bases left between them. This chain's CDR3 is CASSPGTRIGYGYTY. CDR3 DNA: TGTGCCAGCAGCCCAGGGACACGGATAGGCTATGGCTACACCTAC.

This clonotype was seen many times. This chain links TRBV18 with TRBJ1-1, with D uncertain. V gave up 0 bases and J gave up 6 bases, with 11 bases separating them. The CDR3 covers 14 residues. Germline lookup yields CDR1 KGHSH and CDR2 LQKENI. The CDR3 DNA sequence: TGTGCCAGCTCACCACCTGCTAGGGAGGCTGAAGCTTTCTTT. Amino acid sequence: CASSPPAREAEAFF.